Following are 15 T cell receptor beta chains from one sample sequenced in a study of cytomegalovirus exposure and HLA in healthy donors. The PCR contained 60 Vbeta and 13 Jbeta primers. Data came from immunoSEQ multiplex PCR; TCRdb stores just in-frame clones and leaves some out. This table holds approximately 170,000 clones, roughly 80% found once. Sample: PBMCs. All receptors come from a male donor in good health and CMV-seronegative.

The chain joins TRBV5-1 to TRBJ1-2; 7 bases are a match to TRBD1. Per the germline V gene, CDR1 is SGHRS and CDR2 is YFSETQ. CDR3 length: 14 residues. The J segment lost 8 bases and the V segment lost 0 bases, leaving 7 bases of the junction unmatched. CDR3 DNA: TGCGCCAGCAGCTTGGGTCCAGGGGGGAACGGCTACACCTTC. Residues: CASSLGPGGNGYTF.

This chain joins TRBV27 and TRBJ2-7; maybe TRBD2 (6 bases). The germline V gene encodes CDR1 MNHEY and CDR2 SMNVEV (reference sequence). The CDR3 totals 17 residues. V was trimmed by 3 bases and J by 5 bases, leaving 23 bases between them. Written as DNA, the CDR3 is TGTGCCAGCAGTTTGTCCCCCCTTGGAGGGAGGTTTGACGAGCAGTACTTC. This gives the protein CASSLSPLGGRFDEQYF.

V is TRBV5-1 and J is TRBJ2-7, with 8 positions matching TRBD1. Germline V gene lookup returns CDR1 SGHRS and CDR2 YFSETQ. The J segment lost 2 bases and the V segment lost 3 bases, leaving 7 bases of the junction unmatched. This CDR3 has 15 residues. Written as DNA, the CDR3 is TGCGCCAGCAGCTGGGGGACAGGCGAAACCTACGAGCAGTACTTC. It is translated as CASSWGTGETYEQYF.

This clone occurred a few times. The rearrangement links TRBV7-7 to TRBJ1-1; D possibly corresponds to TRBD1 (5 bases). This CDR3 has 13 amino acids. The V gene lost 3 bases and the J gene lost 3 bases, with 8 bases spanning the gap. CDR1 and CDR2 from the germline V gene are SSHAT and FNYEAQ (reference sequence). CDR3 sequence reads: CASSFRVDTEAFF. Here the CDR3 DNA reads TGTGCCAGCAGCTTCAGGGTTGACACTGAAGCTTTCTTT.

V gene TRBV7-3 combines with J gene TRBJ2-2; 9 bases are a match to TRBD2. The CDR3 runs 16 residues. Germline V gives CDR1 SGHTA, CDR2 FQGTGA. V lost 1 base, J lost 3 bases, and 3 bases stayed unmatched. Here the CDR3 DNA reads TGTGCCAGCAGCTTAATGCGGGGGGGCCACACCGGGGAGCTGTTTTTT. Residues: CASSLMRGGHTGELFF. Using reference TRBV7-3 and TRBJ2-2 for the parts outside the CDR3, the full variable domain is GAGVSQTPSNKVTEKGKYVELRCDPISGHTALYWYRQSLGQGPEFLIYFQGTGAADDSGLPNDRFFAVRPEGSVSTLKIQRTERGDSAVYLCASSLMRGGHTGELFFGEGSRLTVL.

As concerns this clone: This same CDR3 is encoded by further DNA sequences in the sample. The CDR3 loop reads CASSKAPTGLNTEAFF. As DNA, the CDR3 is TGTGCCAGCAGCAAAGCCCCGACAGGTTTGAACACTGAGGCTTTCTTT. This chain connects TRBV21-1 to TRBJ1-1; TRBD1 is the table's D call and was not checked against the DNA. TRBV21-1 is described as a pseudogene. The CDR3 extends over 16 amino acids.

V usage is TRBV4-1 and J usage is TRBJ2-3, with 12 bases identical to TRBD2. The V segment lost 3 bases and the J segment 0 bases; nucleotides outside the gene matches: 1. CDR3 length equals 16 residues. The germline V gene encodes CDR1 MGHRA and CDR2 YSYEKL. The CDR3 region is CASSQTSGGSTDTQYF. CDR3 DNA: TGCGCCAGCAGCCAGACTAGCGGGGGAAGCACAGATACGCAGTATTTT.

The chain is built from TRBV7-3 and TRBJ2-2; D gene unclear. The V gene lost 5 bases and the J gene lost 2 bases, with 6 bases spanning the gap. CDR3 length: 13 amino acids. Germline-derived CDR1 and CDR2 are SGHTA and FQGTGA. In DNA form, the CDR3 reads TGTGCCAGCAGCCTCACTAACACCGGGGAGCTGTTTTTT. Translated, it gives CASSLTNTGELFF.

The chain uses TRBV4-2 and TRBJ2-1; 8 bases map to TRBD2. The V segment lost 2 bases and the J segment 0 bases; nucleotides outside the gene matches: 9. This CDR3 is built from 18 residues. The V gene's germline CDR1 is LGHNA and CDR2 YNFKEQ. The CDR3 loop reads CASSQLTRGVGSYNEQFF. The CDR3 DNA reads as TGTGCCAGCAGCCAACTCACGCGGGGGGTGGGCTCCTACAATGAGCAGTTCTTC.

This rearrangement joins TRBV15 to TRBJ2-7; D is undetermined. The CDR3 is 13 amino acids. Deletions cut 0 bases from V and 3 bases from J, with 6 bases between. Germline loops: CDR1 LNHNV, CDR2 YYDKDF (reference sequence). As DNA, the CDR3 is TGTGCCACCAGCAGAGACCCAGACTACGAGCAGTACTTC. It is translated as CATSRDPDYEQYF.

There are a few counts of this clone. The CDR3 region has the DNA TGTGCCAGCAGTGAAATAGCGGATTACGAGCAGTACTTC. Amino acids: CASSEIADYEQYF. The V gene is TRBV6-1, the J gene TRBJ2-7; perhaps TRBD2 as D (6 bases). Deletions cut 2 bases from V and 4 bases from J, with 9 bases between. Looked up from germline, CDR1 is MNHNS and CDR2 is SASEGT. The CDR3 covers 13 residues.

This clone appeared a few times. V and J are TRBV28 and TRBJ1-5; 10 bases agree with TRBD1. From germline, CDR1 is MDHEN and CDR2 SYDVKM. V shed 4 bases, J shed 7 bases, and the junction held 10 bases outside the gene matches. This CDR3 region has 16 residues. The CDR3: CASSSPRQGAQQPQHF. CDR3 coding DNA: TGTGCCAGCAGTTCCCCCAGACAGGGGGCGCAGCAGCCCCAGCATTTT. The variable domain in full, with the rest retrieved from reference TRBV28 and TRBJ1-5, is DVKVTQSSRYLVKRTGEKVFLECVQDMDHENMFWYRQDPGLGLRLIYFSYDVKMKEKGDIPEGYSVSREKKERFSLILESASTNQTSMYLCASSSPRQGAQQPQHFGDGTRLSIL.

On this clone: The junction shows a germline mismatch at one end, possibly a read error. The V call is TRBV7-9, the J call TRBJ2-7; weak D call: TRBD2 (6 bases). This CDR3 spans 14 amino acids. The germline gives CDR1 SEHNR, CDR2 FQNEAQ (reference sequence). In nucleotides, the CDR3 is TGTTCCAGCAGCTTAACTCGGGGGAACTACGAGCAGTACTTC. It codes for CSSSLTRGNYEQYF.

The rearrangement links TRBV4-3 to TRBJ1-3, with D possibly matching TRBD1 (5 bases). Germline V lookup: CDR1 LGHNA, CDR2 YSLEER. This CDR3 has 15 residues. Trimming removed 6 bases from V and 0 bases from J, with 12 bases in between. CDR3 residues: CASRRGVYSGNTIYF. In nucleotides, the CDR3 is TGCGCCAGCAGACGGGGGGTCTACTCTGGAAACACCATATATTTT.

In its sample, this clone was seen a few times. This chain joins TRBV29-1 and TRBJ2-3, with 9 bases fitting TRBD2. The germline V gene has CDR1 SQVTM and CDR2 ANQGSEA. This CDR3 is 13 amino acids long. The junction had 2 bases not matched to a gene; V was cut back by 3 bases and J by 4 bases. The CDR3 protein is CSVETSGADTQYF. In nucleotides, the CDR3 is TGCAGCGTTGAGACTAGCGGCGCAGATACGCAGTATTTT.